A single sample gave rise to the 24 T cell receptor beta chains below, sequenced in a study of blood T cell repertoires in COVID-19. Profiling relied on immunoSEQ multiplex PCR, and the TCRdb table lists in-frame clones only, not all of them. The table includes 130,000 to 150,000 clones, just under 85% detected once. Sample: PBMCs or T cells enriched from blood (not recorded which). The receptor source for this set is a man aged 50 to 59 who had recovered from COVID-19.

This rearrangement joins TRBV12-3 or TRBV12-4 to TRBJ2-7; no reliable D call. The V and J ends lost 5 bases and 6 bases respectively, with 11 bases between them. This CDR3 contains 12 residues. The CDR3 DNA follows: TGTGCCAGCAGTCCAGGCTTCACCGAGCAGTACTTC. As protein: CASSPGFTEQYF.

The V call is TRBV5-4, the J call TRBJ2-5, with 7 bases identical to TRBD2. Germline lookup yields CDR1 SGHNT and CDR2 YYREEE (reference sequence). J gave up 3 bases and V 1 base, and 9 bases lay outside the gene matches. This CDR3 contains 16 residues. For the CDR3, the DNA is TGTGCCAGCAGCTTGTCTCCGGGGGGAACTGAAGAGACCCAGTACTTC. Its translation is CASSLSPGGTEETQYF.

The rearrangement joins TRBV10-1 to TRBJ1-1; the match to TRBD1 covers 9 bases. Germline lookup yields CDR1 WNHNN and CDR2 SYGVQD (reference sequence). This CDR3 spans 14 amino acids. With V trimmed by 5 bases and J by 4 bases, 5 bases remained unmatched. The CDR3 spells CASSPGTGSTEAFF. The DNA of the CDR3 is TGCGCCAGCAGTCCCGGGACAGGGAGCACTGAAGCTTTCTTT.

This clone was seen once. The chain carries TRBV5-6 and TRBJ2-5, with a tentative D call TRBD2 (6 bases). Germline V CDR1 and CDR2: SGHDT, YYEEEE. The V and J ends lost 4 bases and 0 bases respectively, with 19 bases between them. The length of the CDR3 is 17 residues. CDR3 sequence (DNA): TGTGCCAGCAGCGGCCTCTCTAGCGATAGTTACCAAGAGACCCAGTACTTC. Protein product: CASSGLSSDSYQETQYF. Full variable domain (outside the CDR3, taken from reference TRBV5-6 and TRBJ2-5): DAGVTQSPTHLIKTRGQQVTLRCSPKSGHDTVSWYQQALGQGPQFIFQYYEEEERQRGNFPDRFSGHQFPNYSSELNVNALLLGDSALYLCASSGLSSDSYQETQYFGPGTRLLVL.

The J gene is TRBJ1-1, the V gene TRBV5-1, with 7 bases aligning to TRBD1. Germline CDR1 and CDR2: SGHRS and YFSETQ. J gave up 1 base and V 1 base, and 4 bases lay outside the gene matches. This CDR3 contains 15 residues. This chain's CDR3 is CASSLRGRGNTEAFF. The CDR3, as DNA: TGCGCCAGCAGCTTGAGGGGGCGTGGGAACACTGAAGCTTTCTTT.

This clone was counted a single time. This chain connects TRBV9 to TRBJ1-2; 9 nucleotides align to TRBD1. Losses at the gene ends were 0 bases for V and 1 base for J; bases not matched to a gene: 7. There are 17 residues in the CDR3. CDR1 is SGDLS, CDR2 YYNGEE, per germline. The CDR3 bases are TGTGCCAGCAGCGTAGCCCCAGACAGGGGGGATAACTATGGCTACACCTTC. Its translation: CASSVAPDRGDNYGYTF.

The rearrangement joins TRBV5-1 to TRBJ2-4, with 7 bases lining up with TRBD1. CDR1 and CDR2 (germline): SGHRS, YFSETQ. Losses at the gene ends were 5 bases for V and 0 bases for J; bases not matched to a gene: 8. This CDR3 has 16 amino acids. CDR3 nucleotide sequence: TGCGCCAGCAGTGCCGGGACAGACTTAGCCAAAAACATTCAGTACTTC. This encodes CASSAGTDLAKNIQYF. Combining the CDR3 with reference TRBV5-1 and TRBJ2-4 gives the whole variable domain KAGVTQTPRYLIKTRGQQVTLSCSPISGHRSVSWYQQTPGQGLQFLFEYFSETQRNKGNFPGRFSGRQFSNSRSEMNVSTLELGDSALYLCASSAGTDLAKNIQYFGAGTRLSVL.

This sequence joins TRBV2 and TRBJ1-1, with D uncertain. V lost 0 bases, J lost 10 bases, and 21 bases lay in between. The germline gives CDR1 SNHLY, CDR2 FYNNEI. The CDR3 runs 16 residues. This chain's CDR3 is CASSEARGAHAVVAFF. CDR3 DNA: TGTGCCAGCAGTGAAGCCCGGGGAGCCCATGCCGTTGTAGCTTTCTTT.

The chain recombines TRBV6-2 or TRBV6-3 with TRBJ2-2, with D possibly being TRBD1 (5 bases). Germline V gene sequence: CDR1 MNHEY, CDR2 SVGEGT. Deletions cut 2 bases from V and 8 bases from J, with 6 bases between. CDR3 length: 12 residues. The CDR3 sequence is CASSYQGGELFF. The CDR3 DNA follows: TGTGCCAGCAGTTACCAGGGTGGGGAGCTGTTTTTT.

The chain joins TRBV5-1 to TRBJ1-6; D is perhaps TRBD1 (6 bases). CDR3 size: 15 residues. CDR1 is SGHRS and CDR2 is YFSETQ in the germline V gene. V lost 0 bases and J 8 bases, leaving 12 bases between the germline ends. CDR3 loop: CASSLAGQADSPLHF. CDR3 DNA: TGCGCCAGCAGCTTGGCGGGACAAGCAGATTCACCCCTCCACTTT.

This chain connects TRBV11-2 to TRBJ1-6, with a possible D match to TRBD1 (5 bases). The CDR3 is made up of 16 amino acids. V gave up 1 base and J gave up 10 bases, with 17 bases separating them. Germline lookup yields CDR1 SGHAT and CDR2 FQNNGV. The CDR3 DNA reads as TGTGCCAGCAGCTTAGCCACAGGCAGGGTGGGATCACCCCTCCACTTT. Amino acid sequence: CASSLATGRVGSPLHF. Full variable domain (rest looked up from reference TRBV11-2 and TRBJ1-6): EAGVAQSPRYKIIEKRQSVAFWCNPISGHATLYWYQQILGQGPKLLIQFQNNGVVDDSQLPKDRFSAERLKGVDSTLKIQPAKLEDSAVYLCASSLATGRVGSPLHFGNGTRLTVT.

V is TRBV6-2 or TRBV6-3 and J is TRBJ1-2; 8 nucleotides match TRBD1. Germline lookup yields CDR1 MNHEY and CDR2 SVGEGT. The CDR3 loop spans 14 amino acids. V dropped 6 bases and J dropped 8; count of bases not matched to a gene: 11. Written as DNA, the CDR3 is TGTGCCAGCAGCCCCCACAGGGGGATTCGGGGCTACACCTTC. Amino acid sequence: CASSPHRGIRGYTF.

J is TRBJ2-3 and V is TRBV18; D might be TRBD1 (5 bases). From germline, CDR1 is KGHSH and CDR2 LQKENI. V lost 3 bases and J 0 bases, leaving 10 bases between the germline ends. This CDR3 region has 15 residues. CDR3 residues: CASSPTATSTDTQYF. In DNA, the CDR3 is TGTGCCAGCTCACCGACAGCTACTAGCACAGATACGCAGTATTTT.

CDR3 bases: TGTGCCAAGACCCGGCTAGCGGAGTACAATGAGCAGTTCTTC. This sequence encodes CAKTRLAEYNEQFF. V is TRBV7-9 and J is TRBJ2-1; 7 bases map to TRBD2. This CDR3 region has 14 residues. Looked up from germline, CDR1 is SEHNR and CDR2 is FQNEAQ (reference sequence). Trimming took 10 bases from V and 4 from J; bases not matched to a gene: 10.

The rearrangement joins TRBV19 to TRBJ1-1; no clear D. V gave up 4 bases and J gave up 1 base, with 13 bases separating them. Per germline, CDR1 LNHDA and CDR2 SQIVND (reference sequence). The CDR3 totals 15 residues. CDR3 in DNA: TGTGCCAGTAGTACAGGACTACTTTCGAACACTGAAGCTTTCTTT. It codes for CASSTGLLSNTEAFF.

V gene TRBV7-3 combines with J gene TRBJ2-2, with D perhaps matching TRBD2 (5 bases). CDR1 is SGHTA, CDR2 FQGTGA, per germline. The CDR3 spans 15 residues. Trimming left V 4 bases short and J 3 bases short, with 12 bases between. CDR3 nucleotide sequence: TGTGCCAGCAGCTCCTGGACTGGCGACACCGGGGAGCTGTTTTTT. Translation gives CASSSWTGDTGELFF.

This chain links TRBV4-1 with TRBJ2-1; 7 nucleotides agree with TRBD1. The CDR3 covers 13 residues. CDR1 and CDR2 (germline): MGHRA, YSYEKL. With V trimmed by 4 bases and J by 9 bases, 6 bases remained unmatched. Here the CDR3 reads CASSPTGVSEQFF. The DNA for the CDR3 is TGCGCCAGCAGCCCAACAGGGGTTTCTGAGCAGTTCTTC.

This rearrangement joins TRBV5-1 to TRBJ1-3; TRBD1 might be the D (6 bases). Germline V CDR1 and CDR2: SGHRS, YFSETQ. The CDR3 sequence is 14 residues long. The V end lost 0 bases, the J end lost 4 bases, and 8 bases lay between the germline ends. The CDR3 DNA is TGCGCCAGCAGCTTGGCAGGGGTAGGAAACACCATATATTTT. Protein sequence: CASSLAGVGNTIYF.

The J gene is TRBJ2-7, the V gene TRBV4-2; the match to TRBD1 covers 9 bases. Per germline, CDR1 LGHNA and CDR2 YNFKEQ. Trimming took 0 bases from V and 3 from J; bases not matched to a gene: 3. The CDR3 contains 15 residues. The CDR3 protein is CASSQDRGQGYEQYF. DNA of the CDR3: TGTGCCAGCAGCCAAGATAGGGGACAGGGCTACGAGCAGTACTTC.

The CDR3 coding sequence is TGTGCCAGCAGTGAAGTAGCGGGGGGTACCGGGGAGCTGTTTTTT. It specifies CASSEVAGGTGELFF. This chain uses TRBV2 with TRBJ2-2, with 10 bases that match TRBD2. The CDR3 consists of 15 residues. Germline loops: CDR1 SNHLY, CDR2 FYNNEI. V trimming: 1 base; J trimming: 5 bases; junction bases outside the gene matches: 1.

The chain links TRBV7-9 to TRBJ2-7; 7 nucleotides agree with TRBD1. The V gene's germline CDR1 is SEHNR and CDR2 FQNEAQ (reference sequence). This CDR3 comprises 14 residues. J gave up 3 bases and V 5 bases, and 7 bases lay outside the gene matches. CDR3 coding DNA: TGTGCCAGCAGCCCCAGACAGGGTGGCTACGAGCAGTACTTC. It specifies CASSPRQGGYEQYF.

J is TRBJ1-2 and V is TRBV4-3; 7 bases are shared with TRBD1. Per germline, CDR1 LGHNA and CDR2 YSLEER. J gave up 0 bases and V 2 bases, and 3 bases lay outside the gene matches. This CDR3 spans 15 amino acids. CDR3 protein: CASSQIGTANYGYTF. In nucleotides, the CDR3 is TGCGCCAGCAGCCAAATCGGGACAGCTAACTATGGCTACACCTTC.

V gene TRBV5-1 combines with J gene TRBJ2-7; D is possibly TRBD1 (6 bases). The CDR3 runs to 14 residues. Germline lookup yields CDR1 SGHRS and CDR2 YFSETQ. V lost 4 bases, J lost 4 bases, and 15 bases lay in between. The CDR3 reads CASSLGQRPYEQYF. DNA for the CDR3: TGCGCCAGCAGCCTCGGACAGAGACCTTACGAGCAGTACTTC.

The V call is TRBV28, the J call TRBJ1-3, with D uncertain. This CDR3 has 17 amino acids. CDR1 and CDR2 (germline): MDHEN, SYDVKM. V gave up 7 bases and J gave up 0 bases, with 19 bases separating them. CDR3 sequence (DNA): TGTGCCAGCACCCCTTGGGAAGTTACTAGCTCTGGAAACACCATATATTTT. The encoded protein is CASTPWEVTSSGNTIYF.